The present T cell receptor beta chain was sequenced within a study of blood T cell repertoires in COVID-19. Per germline, CDR1 LNHDA and CDR2 SQIVND (reference sequence). V lost 6 bases and J 10 bases, leaving 15 bases between the germline ends. The CDR3 totals 13 residues. Some clones are missing from TCRdb's copy, which holds only in-frame ones; the method was immunoSEQ multiplex PCR. The sample gives 250,000 to 300,000 clones, approximately 87% of which show up once; roughly 4.5% is in the top ten. The material sequenced was peripheral blood. This sequence originates from a man in his 60s who had recovered from COVID-19. This sequence joins TRBV19 and TRBJ1-4; D might be TRBD1 (6 bases). The CDR3 nucleotides read TGTGCCAGTAGAAGTAACAGGGTAGGAAAACTGTTTTTT. It encodes CASRSNRVGKLFF.